These 21 T cell receptor beta chains share one sample of origin, sequenced in a study of blood T cell repertoires in COVID-19. Only in-frame clones appear in the TCRdb table, and some are missing; sequencing was by immunoSEQ multiplex PCR. The sample shows 120,000 to 150,000 clones, 80% to 90% of them seen only once. Sequencing input: PBMCs or T cells enriched from blood (not recorded which). Receptors were obtained from a woman aged 50 to 60 with acute COVID-19.

The CDR3 sequence is CASSSGGNQETQYF. The CDR3 region has the DNA TGCGCCAGCAGCTCCGGCGGAAATCAAGAGACCCAGTACTTC. The chain links TRBV5-1 to TRBJ2-5; D unclear. Germline V gene sequence: CDR1 SGHRS, CDR2 YFSETQ. The CDR3 totals 14 residues. V lost 3 bases and J 2 bases, leaving 11 bases between the germline ends. Full variable domain (remainder filled in from reference TRBV5-1 and TRBJ2-5): KAGVTQTPRYLIKTRGQQVTLSCSPISGHRSVSWYQQTPGQGLQFLFEYFSETQRNKGNFPGRFSGRQFSNSRSEMNVSTLELGDSALYLCASSSGGNQETQYFGPGTRLLVL.

This rearrangement joins TRBV7-2 to TRBJ2-2; tentative D call: TRBD2 (5 bases). CDR1 is SGHTA, CDR2 FQGNSA, per germline. Trimming cost V 2 bases and J 4 bases, with 8 bases left between them. The CDR3 runs to 14 residues. The CDR3 region has the DNA TGTGCCAGCAGCTTACAGACTATCACCGGGGAGCTGTTTTTT. The encoded protein is CASSLQTITGELFF.

The chain carries TRBV5-5 and TRBJ2-5; 8 bases map to TRBD1. The CDR3 length is 13 residues. Germline assignment: CDR1 SGHKS and CDR2 YYEKEE (reference sequence). The V segment lost 5 bases and the J segment 5 bases; nucleotides outside the gene matches: 5. The CDR3 DNA sequence: TGTGCCAGCAGTTTACAGGGGGACGAGACCCAGTACTTC. Translating gives CASSLQGDETQYF.

This chain joins TRBV24-1 and TRBJ2-6; possible D gene TRBD2, 6 bases. The germline CDR1 and CDR2 sequences are KGHDR and SFDVKD. There are 19 residues in the CDR3. Trimming stripped 4 bases from V and 0 bases from J, with 18 bases between. As DNA, the CDR3 is TGTGCCACCAGTGACGCCGCCGGGACTCAAATCTCTGGGGCCAACGTCCTGACTTTC. Amino acid sequence: CATSDAAGTQISGANVLTF.

CDR3 sequence: CASSLNRDYEQYF. The CDR3 DNA reads as TGTGCCAGCAGTTTGAACAGGGATTACGAGCAGTACTTC. This sequence joins TRBV12-3 or TRBV12-4 and TRBJ2-7; weak D call: TRBD1 (6 bases). V was pared by 3 bases and J by 4 bases, with 10 bases between. The CDR3 sequence is 13 residues long.

CDR3 loop: CASSQGPGQYFF. The CDR3 nucleotides are TGTGCCAGCAGCCAAGGACCGGGACAATATTTCTTC. J is TRBJ2-1 and V is TRBV3-1 (or the pseudogene TRBV3-2); perhaps TRBD1 as D (6 bases). Trimming took off 1 base at V and 16 bases at J, with 14 bases between the two ends. This CDR3 has 12 residues. Germline-derived CDR1 and CDR2 are LGHDT and YNNKEL (reference sequence).

This sequence joins TRBV29-1 and TRBJ1-1, with a weak D call TRBD1 (6 bases). The germline V gene has CDR1 SQVTM and CDR2 ANQGSEA. The CDR3 totals 14 residues. Trimming removed 8 bases at V and 5 bases at J, with 21 bases between. This CDR3 is CSPHRRGRGTEAFF. The DNA for the CDR3 is TGCAGCCCGCACAGGCGGGGGCGGGGGACTGAAGCTTTCTTT.

The DNA for the CDR3 is TGTGCCAGCTCACCACCCAACTCAGAGACCCAGTACTTC. Its translation: CASSPPNSETQYF. The gene calls are TRBV18 and TRBJ2-5; D gene ambiguous. Germline V gene lookup returns CDR1 KGHSH and CDR2 LQKENI. The CDR3 runs 13 residues. V gave up 0 bases and J gave up 4 bases, with 6 bases separating them.

The V and J genes are TRBV19 and TRBJ2-1; no definite D call. The CDR3 covers 15 residues. Germline-derived CDR1 and CDR2 are LNHDA and SQIVND (reference sequence). Trimming took off 7 bases at V and 3 bases at J, with 16 bases between the two ends. The CDR3 loop reads CASKPGPHLYNEQFF. CDR3 DNA: TGTGCCAGTAAGCCAGGCCCCCACCTCTACAATGAGCAGTTCTTC.

The chain combines TRBV7-9 with TRBJ1-1; no firm D call. The V gene lost 2 bases and the J gene lost 2 bases, with 9 bases spanning the gap. Germline assignment: CDR1 SEHNR and CDR2 FQNEAQ (reference sequence). The CDR3 consists of 14 residues. In nucleotides, the CDR3 is TGTGCCAGCAGCTTACGGCACAGAAACACTGAAGCTTTCTTT. This gives the protein CASSLRHRNTEAFF.

This rearrangement joins TRBV20-1 to TRBJ2-1; 7 bases align to TRBD2. Unmatched junction bases numbered 2, after V lost 3 bases and J lost 6 bases. Germline-derived CDR1 and CDR2 are DFQATT and SNEGSKA (reference sequence). This CDR3 contains 12 residues. The CDR3 is CSASGTTNEQFF. CDR3 DNA sequence: TGCAGTGCTAGTGGGACTACCAATGAGCAGTTCTTC.

The gene calls are TRBV4-1 and TRBJ2-3, with 7 bases fitting TRBD2. The germline CDR1 and CDR2 sequences are MGHRA and YSYEKL. The trim removed 8 bases at V and 3 bases at J, leaving 5 bases unmatched. The length of the CDR3 is 13 residues. The CDR3 region has the DNA TGCGCCAGCGCTGCTAGCGGAACAGATACGCAGTATTTT. This translates into CASAASGTDTQYF.

V gene TRBV7-2 combines with J gene TRBJ1-2; 7 bases map to TRBD1. V dropped 4 bases and J dropped 5; count of bases not matched to a gene: 4. Per germline, CDR1 SGHTA and CDR2 FQGNSA. The CDR3 has 13 residues. CDR3 nucleotide sequence: TGTGCCAGCAGCTCGGGACAGCTTTATGGCTACACCTTC. This gives the protein CASSSGQLYGYTF.

This clone was counted a few times. The chain combines TRBV20-1 with TRBJ2-7; 7 bases line up with TRBD1. Germline CDR1 is DFQATT and CDR2 is SNEGSKA (reference sequence). This CDR3 is 11 amino acids long. The CDR3 is CRVEGAGEQYF. In DNA, the CDR3 is TGCAGGGTTGAGGGGGCAGGCGAGCAGTACTTC.

V is TRBV27 and J is TRBJ1-2; D possibly corresponds to TRBD1 (5 bases). CDR3 length: 13 residues. Germline V gene lookup returns CDR1 MNHEY and CDR2 SMNVEV (reference sequence). V lost 5 bases and J lost 8, with 15 bases in between. The DNA for the CDR3 is TGTGCCAGCAGTGATCCAGGGTATTGGGGCTACACCTTC. It codes for CASSDPGYWGYTF.

This chain links TRBV28 with TRBJ1-2, with D uncertain. V shed 6 bases and J shed 0 bases, with 8 bases lying between them. Per the germline V gene, CDR1 is MDHEN and CDR2 is SYDVKM. The CDR3 is made up of 13 amino acids. CDR3 amino acids: CASRGGANYGYTF. For the CDR3, the DNA is TGTGCCAGCAGAGGAGGCGCTAACTATGGCTACACCTTC.

The chain joins TRBV7-3 to TRBJ2-5; possibly TRBD1 for D (7 bases). The V gene's germline CDR1 is SGHTA and CDR2 FQGTGA. The CDR3 totals 16 residues. V lost 2 bases to trimming and J lost 2 bases, with 15 bases between them. The CDR3 loop reads CASSLSPRGTQETQYF. CDR3 coding DNA: TGTGCCAGCAGCTTATCCCCCAGGGGGACTCAAGAGACCCAGTACTTC. The full variable domain, completed using reference TRBV7-3 and TRBJ2-5, is GAGVSQTPSNKVTEKGKYVELRCDPISGHTALYWYRQSLGQGPEFLIYFQGTGAADDSGLPNDRFFAVRPEGSVSTLKIQRTERGDSAVYLCASSLSPRGTQETQYFGPGTRLLVL.

The gene calls are TRBV12-5 and TRBJ2-7, with 7 bases identical to TRBD1. The CDR3 is made up of 14 amino acids. V gave up 8 bases and J gave up 1 base; unmatched junction bases: 8. Germline CDR1 reads LGHNT; CDR2 reads FRNRAP. This chain's CDR3 is CASLRDSSSYEQYF. DNA for the CDR3: TGTGCTAGTCTCCGGGACAGCAGTTCCTACGAGCAGTACTTC.

The V call is TRBV11-3, the J call TRBJ2-3, with 9 bases fitting TRBD2. In germline, CDR1 is SGHNT, CDR2 YENEEA. Unmatched junction bases numbered 10, after V lost 5 bases and J lost 1 base. The CDR3 length is 17 residues. The CDR3 nucleotides are TGTGCCAGCAGCCGACTCGGCGGGAGGGGCGGCACAGATACGCAGTATTTT. Translating it yields CASSRLGGRGGTDTQYF. Full variable domain (missing parts from reference TRBV11-3 and TRBJ2-3): EAGVVQSPRYKIIEKKQPVAFWCNPISGHNTLYWYLQNLGQGPELLIRYENEEAVDDSQLPKDRFSAERLKGVDSTLKIQPAELGDSAVYLCASSRLGGRGGTDTQYFGPGTRLTVL.

The table lists this clone with a few counts. Other DNA sequences in the sample encode the same CDR3. The chain couples TRBV11-1 to TRBJ2-6, with D hard to call. Germline V gene lookup returns CDR1 SGHAT and CDR2 FQDESV (reference sequence). The CDR3 sequence is 13 residues long. V was shortened by 5 bases and J by 5 bases, with 7 bases between the two germline ends. CDR3 bases: TGTGCCAGCAGCCCACTGAGGGCCAACGTCCTGACTTTC. Amino acid sequence: CASSPLRANVLTF. Full variable domain (rest looked up from reference TRBV11-1 and TRBJ2-6): EAEVAQSPRYKITEKSQAVAFWCDPISGHATLYWYRQILGQGPELLVQFQDESVVDDSQLPKDRFSAERLKGVDSTLKIQPAELGDSAMYLCASSPLRANVLTFGAGSRLTVL.

The chain has TRBV27 and TRBJ2-7; TRBD1 matches 9 bases. In germline, CDR1 is MNHEY, CDR2 SMNVEV (reference sequence). J was trimmed by 1 base and V by 7 bases; bases with no gene match: 8. This CDR3 has 15 amino acids. The CDR3, as DNA: TGTGCCAGCAAACAACTACAGGGGGCTTCCTACGAGCAGTACTTC. This encodes CASKQLQGASYEQYF.